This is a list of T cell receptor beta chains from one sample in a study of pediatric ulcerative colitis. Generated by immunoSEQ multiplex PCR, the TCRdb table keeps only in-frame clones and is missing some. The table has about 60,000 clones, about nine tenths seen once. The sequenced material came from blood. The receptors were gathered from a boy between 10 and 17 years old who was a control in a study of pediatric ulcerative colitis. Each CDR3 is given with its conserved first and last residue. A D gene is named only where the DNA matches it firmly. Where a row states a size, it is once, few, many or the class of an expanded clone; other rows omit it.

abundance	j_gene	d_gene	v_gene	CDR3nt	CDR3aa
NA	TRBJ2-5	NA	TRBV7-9	TGTGCCAGCAGCTTAGTTACAGGGCTGACCCAGTACTTC	CASSLVTGLTQYF
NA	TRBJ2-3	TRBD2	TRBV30	TGTGCCTGGAGTACTTACGGGGGGGGCTTATCAGATACGCAGTATTTT	CAWSTYGGGLSDTQYF
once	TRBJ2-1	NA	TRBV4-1	TGCGCCAGCATGGGGAGCTCCTACAATGAGCAGTTCTTC	CASMGSSYNEQFF
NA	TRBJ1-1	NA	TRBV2	TGTGCCAGCAGTGACACGGTAAACACTGAAGCTTTCTTT	CASSDTVNTEAFF
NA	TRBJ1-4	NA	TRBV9	TGTGCCAGCAGCGCTTACTCGGGGGCTAATGAAAAACTGTTTTTT	CASSAYSGANEKLFF
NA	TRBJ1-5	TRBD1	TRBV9	TGTGCCAGCAGCCCCAGGGGGGCTGCTGGACAGCAGCCCCAGCATTTT	CASSPRGAAGQQPQHF
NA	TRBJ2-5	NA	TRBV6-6	TGTGCCAGCAGTTACGGGGGGACGGCGAAAGAGACCCAGTACTTC	CASSYGGTAKETQYF
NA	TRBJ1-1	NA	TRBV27	TGTGCCAGCAGTTTTGGGGGGGCGAACACTGAAGCTTTCTTT	CASSFGGANTEAFF
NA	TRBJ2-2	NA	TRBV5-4	TGTGCCAGCAGCTTGGGCCCCGGGCATCTGTTTTTT	CASSLGPGHLFF
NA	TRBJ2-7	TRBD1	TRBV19	TGTGCCAGTAGGAAAGGGACAGGCTCCTACGAGCAGTACTTC	CASRKGTGSYEQYF
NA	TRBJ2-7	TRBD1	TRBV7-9	TGTGCCAGCAGCGAAGGGGGCATTGGTTACGAGCAGTACTTC	CASSEGGIGYEQYF
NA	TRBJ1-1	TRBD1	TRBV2	TGTGCCAGCAGCGGGACAGGGAACCCTGAAGCTTTCTTT	CASSGTGNPEAFF
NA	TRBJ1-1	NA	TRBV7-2	TGTGCCAGCAGCCCCAGTTGGGGGTTCAACACTGAAGCTTTCTTT	CASSPSWGFNTEAFF
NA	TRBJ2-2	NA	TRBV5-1	TGCGCCAGCAGCCCCATGGGGGACACCGGGGAGCTGTTTTTT	CASSPMGDTGELFF
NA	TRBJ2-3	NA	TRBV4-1	TGCGCCAGCAGCCAAGGGATAGGCAGGGATACGCAGTATTTT	CASSQGIGRDTQYF
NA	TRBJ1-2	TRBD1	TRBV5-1	TGCGCCAGCAGCCCAAGGACAGGGGACGGCTACACCTTC	CASSPRTGDGYTF
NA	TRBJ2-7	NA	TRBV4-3	TGCGCCAGCATTCCGAACCGGGCGTATGGTCTTCGGAAAGAGCAGTACTTC	CASIPNRAYGLRKEQYF
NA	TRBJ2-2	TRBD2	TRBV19	TGTGCCAGTATGTTGAGGCTAGCGGGAGGTGCGGGGGAGCTGTTTTTT	CASMLRLAGGAGELFF
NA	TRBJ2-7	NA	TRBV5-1	TGCGCCAGCAGCGTCGGACAGCTCGTCTACGAGCAGTACTTC	CASSVGQLVYEQYF
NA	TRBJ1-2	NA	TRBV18	TGTGCCAGCTCAACCGACAGGATCGAGAACTATGGCTACACCTTC	CASSTDRIENYGYTF
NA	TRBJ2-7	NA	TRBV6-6	TGTGCCAGCAGACACGACAGGAATTCCTACGAGCAGTACTTC	CASRHDRNSYEQYF
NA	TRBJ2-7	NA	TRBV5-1	TGCGCCAGCAGCCACGGTGCGGGACACTCCTACGAGCAGTACTTC	CASSHGAGHSYEQYF
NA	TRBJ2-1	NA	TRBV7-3	TGTGCCAGCAGCCCTGGGACTGGCGGGCACAATGAGCAGTTCTTC	CASSPGTGGHNEQFF
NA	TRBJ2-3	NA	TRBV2	TGTGCCAGCAGTGACCTTACGTCTACAGATACGCAGTATTTT	CASSDLTSTDTQYF
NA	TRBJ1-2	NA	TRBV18	TGTGCCAGCTCACCCCTAGGGGGAAACTTTGATATCGACTATGGCTACACCTTC	CASSPLGGNFDIDYGYTF
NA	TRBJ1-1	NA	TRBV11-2	TGTGCCAGCAGCTTAACGGCAGGGGAGGCTTTCTTT	CASSLTAGEAFF
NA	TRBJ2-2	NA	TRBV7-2	TGTGCCAGCAGCTCGGGCACCCGAGCCGGGGAGCTGTTTTTT	CASSSGTRAGELFF
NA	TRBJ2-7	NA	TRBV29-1	TGCAGCGTCGTAACCGGGACGGACTACGAGCAGTACTTC	CSVVTGTDYEQYF
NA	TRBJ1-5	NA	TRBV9	TGTGCCAGCGCCCTCTCGCCACATCAGCCCCAGCATTTT	CASALSPHQPQHF